The rows below give T cell receptor beta chains drawn from one sample of a study of control samples from healthy donors and cancer patients. Sequencing was performed with immunoSEQ multiplex PCR; in TCRdb, only in-frame clones are kept and a portion is missing. The sample lists some 79,000 clones, less than 90% occurring once. Sequenced sample: blood. All receptors derive from a woman in her 50s in good health. Each CDR3 is given with its conserved first and last residue. Fields, in order: J gene, D gene, V gene, clone size, CDR3 DNA, CDR3 protein. A D gene is named only where the DNA matches it firmly. Clone size is not always given. Where it is, it says once, few, many or a class for expanded clones.

>TRBJ1-3|.|TRBV6-1|.
TGTGCCAGCAGTGAAGCGCTTTGGAGCTCTGGAAACACCATATATTTT
CASSEALWSSGNTIYF
>TRBJ2-5|.|TRBV9|.
TGTGCCAGCAGCGTGGAGTTGGAGTACCAAGAGACCCAGTACTTC
CASSVELEYQETQYF
>TRBJ2-7|TRBD1|TRBV6-5|.
TGTGCCAGCAGACAGGGGGCGGGCGAGCAGTACTTC
CASRQGAGEQYF
>TRBJ2-3|.|TRBV18|once
TGTGCCAGCTCACCGACTCACAGGGGCACAGATACGCAGTATTTT
CASSPTHRGTDTQYF
>TRBJ1-1|.|TRBV19|once
TGTGCCAGTAGCGTCTGGGCAGGGGCAGACACTGAAGCTTTCTTT
CASSVWAGADTEAFF
>TRBJ2-1|TRBD1|TRBV6-5|.
TGTGCCAGCAGACCCACAGGGGTATCCTACAATGAGCAGTTCTTC
CASRPTGVSYNEQFF
>TRBJ2-7|.|TRBV28|.
TGTGCCAGCAGTGCGTACGAGCAGTACTTC
CASSAYEQYF
>TRBJ1-2|TRBD1|TRBV19|.
TGTGCCAGTAGTATAGACAGCTACGGACAGGGGGGCACCTTC
CASSIDSYGQGGTF
>TRBJ2-7|TRBD1|TRBV19|few
TGTGCCAGTAGGACAGGGGGCGACTCCTACGAGCAGTACTTC
CASRTGGDSYEQYF
>TRBJ2-1|.|TRBV5-1|.
TGCGCCAGCAGCTGGGCAGGGGCGCACAATGAGCAGTTCTTC
CASSWAGAHNEQFF
>TRBJ2-7|.|TRBV4-2|.
TGTGCCAGCAGCCAAGAGGCGGGCTCTCCCTACGAGCAGTACTTC
CASSQEAGSPYEQYF
>TRBJ2-7|.|TRBV5-5|.
TGTGCCAGCAGCCCCCGGACAGCCTACGAGCAGTACTTC
CASSPRTAYEQYF
>TRBJ2-5|TRBD1|TRBV18|.
TGTGCCAGCTCCCGCGGACAGGGGAGAGAGGAGACCCAGTACTTC
CASSRGQGREETQYF
>TRBJ2-3|.|TRBV6-6|.
TGTGCCAGCAGTTACTCCGCTAGCCGTACAGATACGCAGTATTTT
CASSYSASRTDTQYF
>TRBJ1-4|TRBD1|TRBV7-2|.
TGTGCCAGCAGGAGACAGGGAGGCCTTGAAAAACTGTTTTTT
CASRRQGGLEKLFF
>TRBJ2-1|TRBD2|TRBV28|.
TGTGCCAGCAGTTCCCCGGGACTAGCGGGAGGTTACAATGAGCAGTTCTTC
CASSSPGLAGGYNEQFF
>TRBJ1-2|.|TRBV4-1|once
TGCGCCAGCAGCCAAGTACAGGGATTAGGCTATGGCTACACCTTC
CASSQVQGLGYGYTF
>TRBJ1-3|.|TRBV5-4|.
TGTGCCAGCAGCTTGGCACCCAACACTGGAAACACCATATATTTT
CASSLAPNTGNTIYF
>TRBJ2-1|.|TRBV7-6|once
TGTGCCAGCAGCTTAGAGGAGGCCCGGGCTGAGCAGTTCTTC
CASSLEEARAEQFF
>TRBJ2-1|.|TRBV7-9|few
TGTGCCAGTGGCTCCCCCGGTTATGGGCAGTTCTTC
CASGSPGYGQFF
>TRBJ2-7|.|TRBV19|.
TGTGCCAGTAGTAGTTCCCTAGCGAACCGGGAGCAGTACTTC
CASSSSLANREQYF
>TRBJ2-2|.|TRBV12-3/TRBV12-4|.
TGTGCCAGTACCCAAAGCAACACCGGGGAGCTGTTTTTT
CASTQSNTGELFF
>TRBJ2-1|.|TRBV27|once
TGTGCCAGCAGTTTATCCGGGGGAGTGGACAATGAGCAGTTCTTC
CASSLSGGVDNEQFF
>TRBJ2-3|TRBD1|TRBV6-5|.
TGTGCCAGCACAAGGACAGGATACACAGATACGCAGTATTTT
CASTRTGYTDTQYF
>TRBJ1-4|.|TRBV7-9|.
TGTGCCAGCAGCTCGATACAGGGCGGGAATGAAAAACTGTTTTTT
CASSSIQGGNEKLFF
>TRBJ2-2|TRBD2|TRBV7-3|.
TGTGCCAGCAGCTTAACGATCGGTAGCGGGAGAGGGGTCACCGGGGAGCTGTTTTTT
CASSLTIGSGRGVTGELFF
>TRBJ2-1|TRBD2|TRBV11-2|.
TGTGCCAGCAGCCCCCCCGGACTAGCAGAGAATGAGCAGTTCTTC
CASSPPGLAENEQFF
>TRBJ2-7|.|TRBV7-8|.
TGTGCCAGCAGCTTAGCCGTGTTCCGACCACGGGGCTACGAGCAGTACTTC
CASSLAVFRPRGYEQYF
>TRBJ2-1|TRBD1|TRBV7-9|.
TGTGCCAGCAGCTTAGTCGGGGGACAGGGGGGCTCCGAGCAGTTCTTC
CASSLVGGQGGSEQFF
>TRBJ1-6|.|TRBV19|.
TGTGCCAGTGGCGGATGGGGCCATAATTCACCCCTCCACTTT
CASGGWGHNSPLHF
>TRBJ1-6|TRBD1|TRBV5-1|.
TGCGCCAGCAGCTTGGCGGTCAGGGGGCTCTCACCCCTCCACTTT
CASSLAVRGLSPLHF
>TRBJ2-3|.|TRBV2|.
TGTGCCAGCAGTGAAGGTATAACAGATACGCAGTATTTT
CASSEGITDTQYF
>TRBJ2-3|.|TRBV19|.
TGTGCCAGTACCCCGGGACAAAGGGGAGATACGCAGTATTTT
CASTPGQRGDTQYF
>TRBJ2-7|TRBD1|TRBV19|once
TGTGCCAGTAGTTCTACCTTAGACAGGGGATACGAGCAGTACTTC
CASSSTLDRGYEQYF
>TRBJ1-1|.|TRBV28|.
TGTGCCAGCAGTCAAGACAGGCCCCTTTTTCCTGAAGCTTTCTTT
CASSQDRPLFPEAFF
>TRBJ2-7|.|TRBV5-5|.
TGTGCCAGCAGCAGGGACCCAGTTTACTACGAGCAGTACTTC
CASSRDPVYYEQYF
>TRBJ1-1|.|TRBV13|.
TGTGCCAGCAGCGCCGACAGGAGGAACACTGAAGCTTTCTTT
CASSADRRNTEAFF
>TRBJ2-2|.|TRBV10-1|.
TGCGCCAGCAGTGAAGGGTCGGCCGGGGAGCTGTTTTTT
CASSEGSAGELFF
>TRBJ2-5|TRBD2|TRBV18|.
TGTGCCAGCTCACCGGGACTACAACAAGAGACCCAGTACTTC
CASSPGLQQETQYF
>TRBJ1-1|.|TRBV19|few
TGTGCCAGTAGTCTACTACCCTCTCCTTTCGCGGGCACTGAAGCTTTCTTT
CASSLLPSPFAGTEAFF
>TRBJ2-5|TRBD2|TRBV3-1/TRBV3-2|.
TGTGCCAGCAGCCAACTAGCGGGGCGTCAAGAGACCCAGTACTTC
CASSQLAGRQETQYF
>TRBJ2-3|.|TRBV9|.
TGTGCCAGCAGTACCTGGGGCGGTCCAGATACGCAGTATTTT
CASSTWGGPDTQYF
>TRBJ1-1|.|TRBV6-5|.
TGTGCCAGCAACAAACCAGGAAACACTGAAGCTTTCTTT
CASNKPGNTEAFF
>TRBJ2-3|TRBD1|TRBV27|.
TGTGCCAGCTCGAGACAGGGACGGACAGATACGCAGTATTTT
CASSRQGRTDTQYF
>TRBJ2-1|.|TRBV3-1/TRBV3-2|.
TGTGCCAGCAGCCAAGATTCAGATGAGCAGTTCTTC
CASSQDSDEQFF